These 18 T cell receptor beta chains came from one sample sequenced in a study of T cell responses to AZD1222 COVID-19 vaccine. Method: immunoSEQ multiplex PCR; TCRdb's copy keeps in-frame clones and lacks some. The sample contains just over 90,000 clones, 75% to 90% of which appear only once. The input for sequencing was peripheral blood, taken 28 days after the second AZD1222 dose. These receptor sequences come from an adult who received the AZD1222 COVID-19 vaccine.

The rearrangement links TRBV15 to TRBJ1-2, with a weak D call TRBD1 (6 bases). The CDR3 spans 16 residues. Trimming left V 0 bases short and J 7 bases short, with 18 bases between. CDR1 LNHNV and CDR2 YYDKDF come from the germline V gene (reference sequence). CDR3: CATSRDLSWGAGGYTF. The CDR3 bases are TGTGCCACCAGCAGAGATCTCTCTTGGGGGGCTGGTGGCTACACCTTC.

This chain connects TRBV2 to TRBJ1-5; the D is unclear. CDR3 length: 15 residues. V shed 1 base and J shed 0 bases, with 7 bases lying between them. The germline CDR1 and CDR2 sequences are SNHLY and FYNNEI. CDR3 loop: CASSEEVYSNQPQHF. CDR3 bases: TGTGCCAGCAGTGAAGAGGTCTATAGCAATCAGCCCCAGCATTTT. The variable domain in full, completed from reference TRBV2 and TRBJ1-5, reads EPEVTQTPSHQVTQMGQEVILRCVPISNHLYFYWYRQILGQKVEFLVSFYNNEISEKSEIFDDQFSVERPDGSNFTLKIRSTKLEDSAMYFCASSEEVYSNQPQHFGDGTRLSIL.

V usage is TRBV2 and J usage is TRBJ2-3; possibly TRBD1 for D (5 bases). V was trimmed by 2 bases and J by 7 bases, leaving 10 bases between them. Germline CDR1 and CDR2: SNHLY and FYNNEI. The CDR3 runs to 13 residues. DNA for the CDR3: TGTGCCAGCAGTGAAATCCAGGGTTATACGCAGTATTTT. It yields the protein CASSEIQGYTQYF.

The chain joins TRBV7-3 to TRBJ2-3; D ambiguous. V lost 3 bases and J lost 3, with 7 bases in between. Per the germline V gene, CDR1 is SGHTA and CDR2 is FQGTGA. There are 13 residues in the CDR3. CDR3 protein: CASSFRPTDTQYF. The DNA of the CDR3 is TGTGCCAGCAGCTTTCGCCCGACAGATACGCAGTATTTT.

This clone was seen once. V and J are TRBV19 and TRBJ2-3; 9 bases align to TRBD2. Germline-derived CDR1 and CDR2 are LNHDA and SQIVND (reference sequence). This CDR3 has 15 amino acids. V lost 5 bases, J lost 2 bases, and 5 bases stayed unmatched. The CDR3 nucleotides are TGTGCCAGTAGTTCGATAGCGGGAGCCACAGATACGCAGTATTTT. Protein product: CASSSIAGATDTQYF.

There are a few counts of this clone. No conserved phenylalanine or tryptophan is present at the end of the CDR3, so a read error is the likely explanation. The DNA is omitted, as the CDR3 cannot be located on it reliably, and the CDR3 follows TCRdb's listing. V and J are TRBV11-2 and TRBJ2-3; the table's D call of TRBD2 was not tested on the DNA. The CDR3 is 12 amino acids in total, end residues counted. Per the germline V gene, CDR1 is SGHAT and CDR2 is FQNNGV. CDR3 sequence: CASSLALGGLAV.

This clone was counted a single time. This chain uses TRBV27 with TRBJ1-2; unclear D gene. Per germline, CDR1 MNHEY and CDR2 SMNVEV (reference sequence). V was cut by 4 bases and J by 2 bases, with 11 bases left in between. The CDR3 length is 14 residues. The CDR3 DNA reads TGTGCCAGCAGTTCCCGCAGGCCCAACTATGGCTACACCTTC. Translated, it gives CASSSRRPNYGYTF.

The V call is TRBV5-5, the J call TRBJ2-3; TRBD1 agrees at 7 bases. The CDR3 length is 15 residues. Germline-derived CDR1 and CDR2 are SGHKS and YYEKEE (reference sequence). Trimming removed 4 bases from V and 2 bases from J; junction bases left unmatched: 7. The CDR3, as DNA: TGTGCCAGCAGCCGGACAGGCTTACTCACAGATACGCAGTATTTT. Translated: CASSRTGLLTDTQYF.

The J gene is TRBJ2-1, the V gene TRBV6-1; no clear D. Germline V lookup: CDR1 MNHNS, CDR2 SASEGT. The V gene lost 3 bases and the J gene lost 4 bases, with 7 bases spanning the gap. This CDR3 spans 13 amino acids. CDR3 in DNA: TGTGCCAGCAGTGACCTATTTTACAATGAGCAGTTCTTC. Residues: CASSDLFYNEQFF.

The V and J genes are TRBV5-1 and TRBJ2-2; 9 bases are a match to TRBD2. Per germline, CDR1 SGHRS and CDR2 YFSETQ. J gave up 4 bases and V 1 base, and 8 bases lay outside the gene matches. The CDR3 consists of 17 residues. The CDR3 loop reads CASSLLAGGPRTGELFF. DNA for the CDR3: TGCGCCAGCAGCTTGTTGGCGGGAGGGCCACGCACCGGGGAGCTGTTTTTT.

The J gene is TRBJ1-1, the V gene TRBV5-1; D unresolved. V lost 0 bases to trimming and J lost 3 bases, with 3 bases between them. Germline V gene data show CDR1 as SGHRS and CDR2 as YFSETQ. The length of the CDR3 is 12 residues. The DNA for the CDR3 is TGCGCCAGCAGCTTGGGTTACACTGAAGCTTTCTTT. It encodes CASSLGYTEAFF.

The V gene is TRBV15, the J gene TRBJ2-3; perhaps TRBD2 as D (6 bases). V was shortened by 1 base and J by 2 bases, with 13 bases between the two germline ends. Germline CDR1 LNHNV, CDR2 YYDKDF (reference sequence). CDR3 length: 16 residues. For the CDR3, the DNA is TGTGCCACCAGCAGAGTCCCGGACTACTACACAGATACGCAGTATTTT. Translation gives CATSRVPDYYTDTQYF.

The CDR3 spells CAWSVANEQFF. The CDR3 DNA reads TGTGCCTGGAGTGTTGCCAATGAGCAGTTCTTC. The rearrangement uses TRBV30 and TRBJ2-1; D unclear. This CDR3 is built from 11 residues. V lost 0 bases and J 6 bases, leaving 3 bases between the germline ends. CDR1 and CDR2 (germline): GTSNPN, SVGIG (reference sequence).

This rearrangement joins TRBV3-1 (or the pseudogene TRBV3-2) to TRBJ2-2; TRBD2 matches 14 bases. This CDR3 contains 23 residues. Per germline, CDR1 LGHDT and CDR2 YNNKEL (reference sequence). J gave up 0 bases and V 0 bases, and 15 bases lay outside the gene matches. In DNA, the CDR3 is TGTGCCAGCAGCCAAGATTTAGGCACCCCGGGACTAGCGGGGGAACCGAACACCGGGGAGCTGTTTTTT. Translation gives CASSQDLGTPGLAGEPNTGELFF.

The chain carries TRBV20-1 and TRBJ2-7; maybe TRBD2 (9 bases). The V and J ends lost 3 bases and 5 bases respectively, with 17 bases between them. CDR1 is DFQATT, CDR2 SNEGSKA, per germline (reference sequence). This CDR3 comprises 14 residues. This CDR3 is CSASSLAGQDEQYF. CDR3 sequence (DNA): TGCAGTGCTAGTAGTCTAGCGGGACAGGACGAGCAGTACTTC.

Here the CDR3 DNA reads TGTGCCACCAGTGACCGAGATACGCAGTATTTT. Translating it yields CATSDRDTQYF. This chain connects TRBV24-1 to TRBJ2-3; D remains ambiguous. V lost 4 bases and J 5 bases, leaving 3 bases between the germline ends. Looked up from germline, CDR1 is KGHDR and CDR2 is SFDVKD. The CDR3 is 11 residues long.

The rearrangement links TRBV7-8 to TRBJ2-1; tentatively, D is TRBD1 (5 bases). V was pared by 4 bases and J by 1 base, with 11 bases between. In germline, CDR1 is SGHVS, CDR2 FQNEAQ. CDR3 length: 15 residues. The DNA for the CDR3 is TGTGCCAGCAGCTACCGCCCAGGGTCCTACAATGAGCAGTTCTTC. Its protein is CASSYRPGSYNEQFF.

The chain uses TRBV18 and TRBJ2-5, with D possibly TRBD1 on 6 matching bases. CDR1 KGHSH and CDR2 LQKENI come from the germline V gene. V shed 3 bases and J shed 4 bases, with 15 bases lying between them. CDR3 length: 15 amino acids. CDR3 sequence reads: CASSPQDRLGETQYF. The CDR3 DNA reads TGTGCCAGCTCACCTCAAGACAGGTTGGGAGAGACCCAGTACTTC.